This record looks at one T cell receptor (beta chain) sequence and its context. Its antigen is as yet unknown. PCR primers comprised 60 Vbeta and 13 Jbeta primers. The protocol was immunoSEQ multiplex PCR, while the TCRdb copy is restricted to in-frame clones and leaves out a portion. The table includes approximately 200,000 clones, 60% to 80% detected once. This specimen belongs to a study of cytomegalovirus exposure and HLA in healthy donors. Study outcomes and limitations: Later analysis identified several of the most significant clusters that appeared linked to common viral pathogens. A later analysis found most CMV-associated TCR beta chains apparently HLA-restricted. In an earlier analysis, most TCR beta V segments were productive about 87% or about 30% of the time.

J lost 8 bases, V lost 3 bases, and 16 bases had no gene match. CDR3 length equals 17 residues. Germline V CDR1 and CDR2: SGHVS, FNYEAQ. This receptor was identified in a young woman in good health and CMV-seropositive. The sequenced sample consisted of PBMCs. The V call is TRBV7-6, the J call TRBJ2-1; TRBD2 matches 7 bases. Here the CDR3 DNA reads TGTGCCAGCAGCTTCGGTCTGCCCGGGGAGGGGAGGGATGAGCAGTTCTTC. This codes for CASSFGLPGEGRDEQFF.